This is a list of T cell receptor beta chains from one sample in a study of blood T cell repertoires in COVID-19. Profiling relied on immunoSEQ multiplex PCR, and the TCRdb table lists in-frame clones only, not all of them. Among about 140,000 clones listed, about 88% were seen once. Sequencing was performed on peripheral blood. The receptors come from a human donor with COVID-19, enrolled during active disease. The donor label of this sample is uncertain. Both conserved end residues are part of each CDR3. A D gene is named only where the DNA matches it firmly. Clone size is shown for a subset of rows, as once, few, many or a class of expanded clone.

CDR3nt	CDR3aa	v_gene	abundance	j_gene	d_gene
TGTGCCAGCAGCCCCCGTGGGGGGAGTGGCAATCAGCCCCAGCATTTT	CASSPRGGSGNQPQHF	TRBV5-6	few	TRBJ1-5	NA
TGTGCCACCAGCAGAGAGACAGGGAACGAGCAGTACTTC	CATSRETGNEQYF	TRBV15	NA	TRBJ2-7	TRBD1
TGTGCCAGCACGGTAGATTCGAACACTGAAGCTTTCTTT	CASTVDSNTEAFF	TRBV12-3/TRBV12-4	NA	TRBJ1-1	NA
TGTGCCAGCAGCCCACCGGCGGGGGTGGGGGCCCAGTACTTC	CASSPPAGVGAQYF	TRBV9	NA	TRBJ2-5	TRBD2
TGTGCCAGCAGCTTAGGACTAGCGGGGTGGGAGGTGCCAGATACGCAGTATTTT	CASSLGLAGWEVPDTQYF	TRBV7-9	NA	TRBJ2-3	TRBD2
TGTGCCACCAGCAGAGGTGACAGCTCCTACGAGCAGTACTTC	CATSRGDSSYEQYF	TRBV15	NA	TRBJ2-7	NA
TGTGCCAGCAGCTTAACGGACGGAGGTGAAAAACTGTTTTTT	CASSLTDGGEKLFF	TRBV11-2	NA	TRBJ1-4	NA
TGTGCCTGGAGTGCACGGGGGGACCAGCCCCAGCATTTT	CAWSARGDQPQHF	TRBV30	NA	TRBJ1-5	NA
TGTGCCAGCAGCTCCGGACAGGGCGGCGGGACCCAGTACTTC	CASSSGQGGGTQYF	TRBV3-1/TRBV3-2	NA	TRBJ2-5	TRBD1
TGTGCCAGCAGCTTAGCCAGCAAGCGGGGGAAAGGGAATGAGCAGTTCTTC	CASSLASKRGKGNEQFF	TRBV7-9	NA	TRBJ2-1	TRBD2
TGTGCCATCAGTGAGTCGAAGGGACTAGCGGGGACGCAGTATTTT	CAISESKGLAGTQYF	TRBV10-3	NA	TRBJ2-3	TRBD2
TGTGCCAGCAGCGAATCCGGGACTGGGCAGCCCCAGCATTTT	CASSESGTGQPQHF	TRBV7-9	NA	TRBJ1-5	NA
TGTGCCAGTAGTATATCGACTGACAGCACTGAAGCTTTCTTT	CASSISTDSTEAFF	TRBV19	NA	TRBJ1-1	NA
TGCGCCAGCAGCGCGGGCCGAGAGGGCGGTGAGCAGTTCTTC	CASSAGREGGEQFF	TRBV5-1	once	TRBJ2-1	NA
TGTGCCAGCAGCCCCCTCGGGGGTACGGGGGAGCTGTTTTTT	CASSPLGGTGELFF	TRBV7-3	many	TRBJ2-2	NA
TGTGCCAGCAGCTTCCGGGGACAGCTGAACACTGAAGCTTTCTTT	CASSFRGQLNTEAFF	TRBV13	NA	TRBJ1-1	TRBD1
TGTGCCAGTAGTACGGGACAGGGTCATTCACCCCTCCACTTT	CASSTGQGHSPLHF	TRBV19	NA	TRBJ1-6	TRBD1
TGTGCCAGCCGACTAGCGGGGTTTTTCAATGAGCAGTTCTTC	CASRLAGFFNEQFF	TRBV6-5	NA	TRBJ2-1	TRBD2
TGTGCCAGCAGCCATGGACAGAGTGAAAAACTGTTTTTT	CASSHGQSEKLFF	TRBV7-8	NA	TRBJ1-4	NA
TGTGCCAGCAGCTTGGACAGCTCTGGAAACACCATATATTTT	CASSLDSSGNTIYF	TRBV5-8	NA	TRBJ1-3	NA
TGTGCCAGCAGCGACCGGGACAGGGGCACAGATACGCAGTATTTT	CASSDRDRGTDTQYF	TRBV5-4	NA	TRBJ2-3	TRBD1
TGTGCTAGTGGTTTACCCTCGGGGGAGCGGGGTGGCTACACCTTC	CASGLPSGERGGYTF	TRBV12-5	once	TRBJ1-2	NA
TGTGCCAGCAGTTCTCGGGGAGGGGTGAACACCGGGGAGCTGTTTTTT	CASSSRGGVNTGELFF	TRBV11-2	NA	TRBJ2-2	TRBD2
TGTGCCAGTAAGACAGGGGGCGATGAGCAGTTCTTC	CASKTGGDEQFF	TRBV19	NA	TRBJ2-1	TRBD1
TGTGCCAGCTCGCCTCAGGGGAACACTGAAGCTTTCTTT	CASSPQGNTEAFF	TRBV18	NA	TRBJ1-1	NA
TGCGCCAGCAGCCAAGATCAGTGGCGGTCACCCCTCCACTTT	CASSQDQWRSPLHF	TRBV4-1	NA	TRBJ1-6	NA
TGTGCCAGCAGGGCCCTAGGAAGGTGGCTCGGAAAACTGTTTTTT	CASRALGRWLGKLFF	TRBV6-5	NA	TRBJ1-4	NA
TGTGCCAGCAGTGAACTCCCTGCGGGGGTCTACAATGAGCAGTTCTTC	CASSELPAGVYNEQFF	TRBV6-1	NA	TRBJ2-1	TRBD2
TGTGCCAGCAGCACCCAGACAGGGGGGAACTATGGCTACACCTTC	CASSTQTGGNYGYTF	TRBV9	NA	TRBJ1-2	TRBD1
TGCAGCGTTGATTTCTCCGGGACTCGGACCCAGTACTTC	CSVDFSGTRTQYF	TRBV29-1	NA	TRBJ2-5	NA
TGTGCCAGCAGAAGAGAGGGTGCCGACACCGGGGAGCTGTTTTTT	CASRREGADTGELFF	TRBV9	once	TRBJ2-2	NA
TGCGCCAGCAGCTTGGGTCCGTCTGGGGCCAACGTCCTGACTTTC	CASSLGPSGANVLTF	TRBV5-1	NA	TRBJ2-6	NA
TGTGCCAGCAGCGTAGTTGCGGGACGCCGAGCTTTCTTT	CASSVVAGRRAFF	TRBV9	NA	TRBJ1-1	NA
TGTGCCAGCACTTGGACAGGGGCTGACACCATATATTTT	CASTWTGADTIYF	TRBV6-5	NA	TRBJ1-3	TRBD1
TGTGCCAGCAGCGTAGATCCGGGACACGGCTTAGGAGATACGCAGTATTTT	CASSVDPGHGLGDTQYF	TRBV9	NA	TRBJ2-3	NA
TGCGCCAGCAGCCCTGAGACAGCAGCCAAAAACATTCAGTACTTC	CASSPETAAKNIQYF	TRBV5-1	once	TRBJ2-4	NA
TGTGCCATCAGTGCCCAAGGACAGGGAGTTACCGGGGAGCTGTTTTTT	CAISAQGQGVTGELFF	TRBV10-3	NA	TRBJ2-2	TRBD1
TGTGCCAGCAGCCCACTAACAGGGTTGGGCACTGAAGCTTTCTTT	CASSPLTGLGTEAFF	TRBV3-1/TRBV3-2	NA	TRBJ1-1	NA
TGTGCCATCAGTGATCCGGGGAAGAGGTATGGCTACACCTTC	CAISDPGKRYGYTF	TRBV10-3	NA	TRBJ1-2	NA
TGCGCCAGCACCCCCAGCGGAGACGATACGCAGTATTTT	CASTPSGDDTQYF	TRBV10-1	NA	TRBJ2-3	NA
TGTGCCAGCAGTGAAGGGACAGGGGGCGCGGACACCATATATTTT	CASSEGTGGADTIYF	TRBV6-1	few	TRBJ1-3	TRBD1
TGTGCCAGCAGTTACTCTGCGGACAATGAGCAGTTCTTC	CASSYSADNEQFF	TRBV6-5	NA	TRBJ2-1	NA
TGTGCCAGTAGTAGCGAGTTGAACACTGAAGCTTTCTTT	CASSSELNTEAFF	TRBV19	few	TRBJ1-1	NA
TGTGCCATCGCGAGACAGGGGGATGAAGCTTTCTTT	CAIARQGDEAFF	TRBV10-3	NA	TRBJ1-1	TRBD1
TGTGCCAGCTCCTCACGGACAGGCTATGGCTACACCTTC	CASSSRTGYGYTF	TRBV18	NA	TRBJ1-2	TRBD1
TGTGCCATCAGTCAGAGGGACAAATTGAACACTGAAGCTTTCTTT	CAISQRDKLNTEAFF	TRBV10-3	NA	TRBJ1-1	NA
TGTGCCAGCCGGGCGGGACGCACAGATACGCAGTATTTT	CASRAGRTDTQYF	TRBV12-3/TRBV12-4	NA	TRBJ2-3	NA
TGTGCCAGCAGACCCCCGGGGAGCTCCTATAATTCACCCCTCCACTTT	CASRPPGSSYNSPLHF	TRBV2	once	TRBJ1-6	NA
TGTGCCAGCAGCGTATCCTCGAACTCTTATGAAGCTTTCTTT	CASSVSSNSYEAFF	TRBV9	NA	TRBJ1-1	NA
TGCAGCGCCAGGGAGGGGGAGACCCAGTACTTC	CSAREGETQYF	TRBV29-1	once	TRBJ2-5	TRBD2
TGCAGTGCTAGGGGGGACTTGGGAGCTTTCTTT	CSARGDLGAFF	TRBV20-1	NA	TRBJ1-1	NA
TGTGCCAGCAGTACCGGCCCCGAGCGTGAAAAACTGTTTTTT	CASSTGPEREKLFF	TRBV6-5	NA	TRBJ1-4	NA
TGTGCCAGTAGTTTCCTGACGGGGAGGTATGGCTACACCTTC	CASSFLTGRYGYTF	TRBV19	NA	TRBJ1-2	NA
TGTGCCAGCAGCTTGAGGGGGGCGGGGGGGCTTTCCTACAATGAGCAGTTCTTC	CASSLRGAGGLSYNEQFF	TRBV5-4	once	TRBJ2-1	TRBD2
TGCAGCGTTGCAGGGGTGGGAAACACCATATATTTT	CSVAGVGNTIYF	TRBV29-1	NA	TRBJ1-3	NA
TGTGCCAGCAGCCCGGGACTAGCGGGGGTAGCCTCCTACAATGAGCAGTTCTTC	CASSPGLAGVASYNEQFF	TRBV3-1/TRBV3-2	NA	TRBJ2-1	TRBD2
TGTGCCAGCAGTGAAGGGTTAGCGGGGGAAGATACGCAGTATTTT	CASSEGLAGEDTQYF	TRBV2	once	TRBJ2-3	TRBD2
TGTGCCAGCAGTTACGAACTTCTGACCCAGTACTTC	CASSYELLTQYF	TRBV6-6	NA	TRBJ2-5	NA
TGCGCCAGCAGCGTACAGGGCCTCTCTGGGGCCAACGTCCTGACTTTC	CASSVQGLSGANVLTF	TRBV5-1	NA	TRBJ2-6	NA